This entry lists 18 T cell receptor beta chains sequenced from one sample in a study of monozygotic twins with inflammatory bowel disease (dated by TCRdb to the late 2010s). To prepare the library, 5' RACE was applied. Reads for this sample came from an Illumina HiSeq 2500. TCRdb reanalyzed the reads, keeping one entry per CDR3 protein sequence and omitting DNA. The table for this sample records 93,000 or so distinct CDR3 sequences. About 2% of the sample goes to the ten largest clones. Sample: blood. Source of these receptors: a human donor with ulcerative colitis or Crohn's disease, or a healthy co-twin of an affected twin (not recorded which).

CDR3 loop: CASSLARFSEEGTDTQYF. The V call is TRBV7-6, the J call TRBJ2-3. Germline CDR1 reads SGHVS; CDR2 reads FNYEAQ. The CDR3 length is 18 residues.

The chain recombines TRBV25-1 with TRBJ2-7; TCRdb calls TRBD2, which cannot be checked without DNA. The CDR3 is 13 residues long. The germline CDR1 and CDR2 sequences are MGHDK and SYGVNS. This CDR3 is CASKGLGGYEQYF.

This chain uses TRBV28 with TRBJ1-5. This CDR3 comprises 11 residues. Germline V gene data show CDR1 as MDHEN and CDR2 as SYDVKM. CDR3 protein: CASSEYGPQHF.

This chain uses TRBV7-2 with TRBJ2-2. Germline CDR1 SGHTA, CDR2 FQGNSA. This CDR3 spans 16 amino acids. The CDR3 protein is CASSLDQLKNTGELFF.

The V call is TRBV9, the J call TRBJ2-7. This CDR3 has 14 amino acids. Looked up from germline, CDR1 is SGDLS and CDR2 is YYNGEE. The CDR3: CASSPRGESYEQYF.

The chain is built from TRBV28 and TRBJ1-4; checking the TCRdb D call of TRBD1 is not possible without DNA. The CDR3 loop spans 14 amino acids. The germline gives CDR1 MDHEN, CDR2 SYDVKM. CDR3 in amino acids: CASRDLQGSEKLFF.

The chain joins TRBV7-2 to TRBJ2-7; TCRdb lists TRBD1, though no DNA is available to test this call. Germline V gene sequence: CDR1 SGHTA, CDR2 FQGNSA. The CDR3 contains 17 residues. CDR3 loop: CASSQLGTTAFTYEQYF.

The rearrangement joins TRBV9 to TRBJ1-3; TCRdb calls TRBD1, which cannot be checked without DNA. The CDR3 is made up of 14 amino acids. Germline loops: CDR1 SGDLS, CDR2 YYNGEE. The CDR3 sequence: CASSDRQGRNTIYF.

The chain couples TRBV11-1 to TRBJ2-6; TCRdb outputs TRBD1, but without DNA this stays unchecked. This CDR3 region has 19 residues. Germline CDR1 is SGHAT and CDR2 is FQDESV (reference sequence). CDR3 in amino acids: CASSSPPGRAPSGANVLTF. Drawing the rest from reference TRBV11-1 and TRBJ2-6, the complete variable domain is EAEVAQSPRYKITEKSQAVAFWCDPISGHATLYWYRQILGQGPELLVQFQDESVVDDSQLPKDRFSAERLKGVDSTLKIQPAELGDSAMYLCASSSPPGRAPSGANVLTFGAGSRLTVL.

The chain joins TRBV18 to TRBJ2-2. Germline CDR1 and CDR2: KGHSH and LQKENI. The CDR3 runs to 15 residues. This CDR3 reads CASSPMQRNTGELFF. The whole variable domain, filled in from reference TRBV18 and TRBJ2-2, reads NAGVMQNPRHLVRRRGQEARLRCSPMKGHSHVYWYRQLPEEGLKFMVYLQKENIIDESGMPKERFSAEFPKEGPSILRIQQVVRGDSAAYFCASSPMQRNTGELFFGEGSRLTVL.

The chain uses TRBV7-7 and TRBJ2-1. The CDR3 extends over 13 amino acids. Per germline, CDR1 SSHAT and CDR2 FNYEAQ (reference sequence). CDR3 region: CASSIGVGGEQFF.

V and J are TRBV5-4 and TRBJ2-2. This CDR3 region has 15 residues. Per germline, CDR1 SGHNT and CDR2 YYREEE (reference sequence). CDR3 sequence: CASSLDRLGAGELFF.

The CDR3 spells CASSDGLSSYNEQFF. The rearrangement joins TRBV2 to TRBJ2-1. The germline V gene has CDR1 SNHLY and CDR2 FYNNEI. The CDR3 is made up of 15 amino acids. Drawing the rest from reference TRBV2 and TRBJ2-1, the complete variable domain is EPEVTQTPSHQVTQMGQEVILRCVPISNHLYFYWYRQILGQKVEFLVSFYNNEISEKSEIFDDQFSVERPDGSNFTLKIRSTKLEDSAMYFCASSDGLSSYNEQFFGPGTRLTVL.

The genes are TRBV24-1 and TRBJ1-1. Germline CDR1 is KGHDR and CDR2 is SFDVKD. This CDR3 spans 14 amino acids. The chain's CDR3 is CATREAGLNTEAFF.

The chain has TRBV7-2 and TRBJ2-3. The CDR3 totals 14 residues. Germline assignment: CDR1 SGHTA and CDR2 FQGNSA. This chain's CDR3 is CASSLALTGDTQYF.

The rearrangement joins TRBV5-8 to TRBJ1-1; lacking DNA, the TRBD1 call made by TCRdb goes unchecked. The V gene's germline CDR1 is SGHTS and CDR2 YDEGEE. The CDR3 length is 14 residues. The CDR3 region is CASSVRGRGTEAFF.

The rearrangement uses TRBV20-1 and TRBJ2-7. This CDR3 has 12 residues. The V gene's germline CDR1 is DFQATT and CDR2 SNEGSKA (reference sequence). This chain's CDR3 is CSARGWSYEQYF.

V and J are TRBV7-6 and TRBJ1-1; TCRdb selects TRBD1, and the lack of DNA leaves this call unchecked. The CDR3 runs 15 residues. Germline lookup yields CDR1 SGHVS and CDR2 FNYEAQ. The CDR3 sequence: CASSLGTGGSSEAFF.